This entry concerns a single TCR beta chain. The data belong to a study of shared clonotypes between healthy human individuals. Sequencing was performed with immunoSEQ multiplex PCR; in TCRdb, only in-frame clones are kept and a portion is missing. The sample gives about 2,500,000 clones, more than 80% of which show up once; over 0.12% is in the top ten. In germline, CDR1 is MNHEY, CDR2 SMNVEV (reference sequence). The trim removed 10 bases at V and 5 bases at J, leaving 15 bases unmatched. The CDR3 runs 15 residues. The genes are TRBV27 and TRBJ2-3; 7 positions match TRBD1. The sequencing input was naive CD4+ T cells sorted from blood. Subset specified: CD45RA+ positively selected. The TCR sequence derives from a young man in good health. For the CDR3, the DNA is TGTGCCACAGGGTCCGAGACAGGGCTCGGAGATACGCAGTATTTT. Residues: CATGSETGLGDTQYF.